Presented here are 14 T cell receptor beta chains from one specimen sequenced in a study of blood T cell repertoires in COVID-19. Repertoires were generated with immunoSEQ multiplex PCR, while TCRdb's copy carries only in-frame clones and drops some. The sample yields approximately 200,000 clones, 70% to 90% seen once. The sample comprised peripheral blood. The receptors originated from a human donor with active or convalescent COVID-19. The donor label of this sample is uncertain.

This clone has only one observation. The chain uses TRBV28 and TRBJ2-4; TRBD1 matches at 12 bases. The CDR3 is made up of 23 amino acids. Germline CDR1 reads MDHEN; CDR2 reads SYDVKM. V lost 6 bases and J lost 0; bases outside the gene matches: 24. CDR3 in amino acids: CASSEVVGQGARDKWVAKNIQYF. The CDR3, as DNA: TGTGCCAGCAGCGAAGTTGTGGGACAGGGGGCGAGGGATAAGTGGGTAGCCAAAAACATTCAGTACTTC.

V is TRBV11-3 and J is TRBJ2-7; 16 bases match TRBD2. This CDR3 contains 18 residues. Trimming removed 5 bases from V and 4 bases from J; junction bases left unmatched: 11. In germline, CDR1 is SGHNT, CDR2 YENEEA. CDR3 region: CASSLGTSGRARWYEQYF. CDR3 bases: TGTGCCAGCAGCCTAGGGACTAGCGGGAGGGCCCGATGGTACGAGCAGTACTTC.

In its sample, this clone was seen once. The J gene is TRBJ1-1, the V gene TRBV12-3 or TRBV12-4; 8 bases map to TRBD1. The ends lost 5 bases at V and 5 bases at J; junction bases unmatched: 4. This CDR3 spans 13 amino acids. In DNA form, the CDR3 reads TGTGCCAGCAGTACGCAGGGGGCGACTGAAGCTTTCTTT. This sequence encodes CASSTQGATEAFF.

The CDR3 protein is CASSLIMRVRAPDEQFF. CDR3 nucleotides: TGCGCCAGCAGCTTGATTATGCGGGTAAGGGCCCCGGATGAGCAGTTCTTC. This chain connects TRBV5-1 to TRBJ2-1; the D gene is possibly TRBD2 (5 bases). Germline loops: CDR1 SGHRS, CDR2 YFSETQ. CDR3 size: 17 residues. The V and J ends lost 1 base and 8 bases respectively, with 22 bases between them. Full variable domain (remainder filled in from reference TRBV5-1 and TRBJ2-1): KAGVTQTPRYLIKTRGQQVTLSCSPISGHRSVSWYQQTPGQGLQFLFEYFSETQRNKGNFPGRFSGRQFSNSRSEMNVSTLELGDSALYLCASSLIMRVRAPDEQFFGPGTRLTVL.

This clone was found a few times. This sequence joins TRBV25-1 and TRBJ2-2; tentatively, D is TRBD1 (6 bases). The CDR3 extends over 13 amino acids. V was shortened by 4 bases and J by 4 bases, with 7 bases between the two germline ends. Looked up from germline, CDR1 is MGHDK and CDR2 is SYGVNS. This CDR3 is CASSAGVTGELFF. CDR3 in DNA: TGTGCCAGCAGTGCAGGGGTCACCGGGGAGCTGTTTTTT.

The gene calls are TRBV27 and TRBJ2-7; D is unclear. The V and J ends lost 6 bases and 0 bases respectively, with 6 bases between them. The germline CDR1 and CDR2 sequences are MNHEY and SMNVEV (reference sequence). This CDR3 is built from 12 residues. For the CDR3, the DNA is TGTGCCAGCAGCCCGGGCTCCTACGAGCAGTACTTC. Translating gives CASSPGSYEQYF.

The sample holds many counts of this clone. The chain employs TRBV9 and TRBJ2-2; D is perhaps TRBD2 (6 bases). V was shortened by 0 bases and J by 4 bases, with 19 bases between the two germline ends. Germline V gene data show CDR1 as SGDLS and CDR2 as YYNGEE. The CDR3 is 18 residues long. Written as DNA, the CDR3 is TGTGCCAGCAGCGTAGCGGGAGATATGATGTGGGGCACCGGGGAGCTGTTTTTT. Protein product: CASSVAGDMMWGTGELFF.

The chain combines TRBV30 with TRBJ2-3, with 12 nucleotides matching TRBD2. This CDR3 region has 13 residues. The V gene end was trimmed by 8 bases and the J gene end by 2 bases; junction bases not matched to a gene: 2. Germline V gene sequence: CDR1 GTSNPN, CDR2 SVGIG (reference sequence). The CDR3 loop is CAGTSGYTDTQYF. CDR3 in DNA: TGTGCCGGGACTAGCGGGTACACAGATACGCAGTATTTT.

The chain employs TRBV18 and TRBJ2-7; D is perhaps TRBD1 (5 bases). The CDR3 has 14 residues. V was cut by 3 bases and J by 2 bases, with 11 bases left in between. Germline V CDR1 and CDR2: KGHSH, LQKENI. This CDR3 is CASSPETVPYEQYF. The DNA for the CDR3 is TGTGCCAGCTCACCGGAGACAGTGCCCTACGAGCAGTACTTC. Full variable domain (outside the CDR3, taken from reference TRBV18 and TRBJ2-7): NAGVMQNPRHLVRRRGQEARLRCSPMKGHSHVYWYRQLPEEGLKFMVYLQKENIIDESGMPKERFSAEFPKEGPSILRIQQVVRGDSAAYFCASSPETVPYEQYFGPGTRLTVT.

CDR3 loop: CASSLEVEGREYGYTF. In DNA form, the CDR3 reads TGTGCCAGCAGCTTAGAAGTCGAGGGGCGGGAGTATGGCTACACCTTC. This sequence joins TRBV13 and TRBJ1-2; possible D gene TRBD1, 5 bases. The CDR3 is made up of 16 amino acids. With 1 base removed from V and 5 bases from J, the gap between germline ends came to 17 bases. Germline V gene sequence: CDR1 PRHDT, CDR2 FYEKMQ (reference sequence). The variable domain in full, with the rest retrieved from reference TRBV13 and TRBJ1-2, is AAGVIQSPRHLIKEKRETATLKCYPIPRHDTVYWYQQGPGQDPQFLISFYEKMQSDKGSIPDRFSAQQFSDYHSELNMSSLELGDSALYFCASSLEVEGREYGYTFGSGTRLTVV.

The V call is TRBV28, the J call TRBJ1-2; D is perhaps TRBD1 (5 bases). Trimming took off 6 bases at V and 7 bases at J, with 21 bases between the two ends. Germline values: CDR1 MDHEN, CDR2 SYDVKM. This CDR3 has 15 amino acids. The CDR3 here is CASSRNRRGGSGYTF. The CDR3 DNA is TGTGCCAGCAGCCGCAATCGTCGGGGGGGGTCTGGCTACACCTTC.

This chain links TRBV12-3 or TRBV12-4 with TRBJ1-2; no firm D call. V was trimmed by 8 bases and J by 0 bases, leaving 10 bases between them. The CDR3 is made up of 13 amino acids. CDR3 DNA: TGTGCCAGCGGGGAACTAGCTAACTATGGCTACACCTTC. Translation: CASGELANYGYTF.

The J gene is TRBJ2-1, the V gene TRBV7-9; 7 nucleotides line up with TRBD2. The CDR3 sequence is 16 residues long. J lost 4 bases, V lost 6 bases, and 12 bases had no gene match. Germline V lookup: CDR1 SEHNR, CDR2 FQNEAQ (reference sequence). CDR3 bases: TGTGCCAGCAGTCGCGGACTAGTCGCCCTATACAATGAGCAGTTCTTC. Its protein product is CASSRGLVALYNEQFF. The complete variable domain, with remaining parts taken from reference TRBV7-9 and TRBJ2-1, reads DTGVSQNPRHKITKRGQNVTFRCDPISEHNRLYWYRQTLGQGPEFLTYFQNEAQLEKSRLLSDRFSAERPKGSFSTLEIQRTEQGDSAMYLCASSRGLVALYNEQFFGPGTRLTVL.

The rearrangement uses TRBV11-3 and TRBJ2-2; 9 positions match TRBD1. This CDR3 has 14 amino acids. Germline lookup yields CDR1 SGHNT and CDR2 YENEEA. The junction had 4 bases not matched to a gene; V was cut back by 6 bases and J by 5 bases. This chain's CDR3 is CASRDRGRTGELFF. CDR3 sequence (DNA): TGTGCCAGCAGAGACAGGGGGAGAACCGGGGAGCTGTTTTTT.